This record concerns one TCR beta chain sequence. Its specificity is unknown. These data originate in a study of T cells in Graves' hyperthyroidism and ophthalmopathy. Findings and caveats of the study: Most thyroid clonotypes expanded above 0.001 were also detected in blood.

The V end was cut by 4 bases, the J end by 13 bases, with 19 bases between. The CDR3 length is 12 residues. Germline V gives CDR1 GTSNPN, CDR2 SVGIG (reference sequence). Amplification of TCR beta CDR3 regions was performed using RNA transcripts as template. A first-round RT-PCR of the TCR CDR3 used the HTBI primer set. TCRdb independently ran MiXCR on the multiplex PCR reads; one entry per CDR3 protein. The sample gives under 650,000 distinct CDR3 sequences, around 15% of which show up once; approximately 3.8% is in the top ten. The receptor comes from a woman younger than 45 with Graves' hyperthyroidism. Sequenced sample: blood. V and J are TRBV30 and TRBJ1-1; D is uncertain. CDR3 sequence: CAWMWGLSKGFF. The DNA of the CDR3 is TGTGCCTGGATGTGGGGTTTGTCTAAAGGTTTCTTT.